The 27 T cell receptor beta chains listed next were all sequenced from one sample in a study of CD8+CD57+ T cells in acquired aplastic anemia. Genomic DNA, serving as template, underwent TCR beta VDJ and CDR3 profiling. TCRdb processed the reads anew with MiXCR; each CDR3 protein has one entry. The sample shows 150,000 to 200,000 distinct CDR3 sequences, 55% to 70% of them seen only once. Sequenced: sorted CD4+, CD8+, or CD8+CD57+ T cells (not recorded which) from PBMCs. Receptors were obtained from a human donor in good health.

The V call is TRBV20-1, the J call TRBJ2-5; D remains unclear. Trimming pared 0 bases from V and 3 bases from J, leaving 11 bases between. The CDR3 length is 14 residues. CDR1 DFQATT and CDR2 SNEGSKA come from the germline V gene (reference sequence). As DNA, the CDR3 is TGCAGTGCTAGAGATCCACTACTCGAAGAGACCCAGTACTTC. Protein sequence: CSARDPLLEETQYF.

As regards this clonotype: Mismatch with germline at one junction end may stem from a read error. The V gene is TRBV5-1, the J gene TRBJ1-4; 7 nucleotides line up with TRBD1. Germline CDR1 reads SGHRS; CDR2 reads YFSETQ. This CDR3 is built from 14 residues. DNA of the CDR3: TGTGCCAGCAGCTCCGGGACAGAGACCGAAAAACTGTTTTTT. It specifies CASSSGTETEKLFF.

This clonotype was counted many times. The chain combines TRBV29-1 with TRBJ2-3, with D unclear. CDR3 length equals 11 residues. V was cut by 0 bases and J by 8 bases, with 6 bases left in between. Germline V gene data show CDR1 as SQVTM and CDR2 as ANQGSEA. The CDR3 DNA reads TGCAGCGTTGAAGAGCTGGGTACGCAGTATTTT. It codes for CSVEELGTQYF.

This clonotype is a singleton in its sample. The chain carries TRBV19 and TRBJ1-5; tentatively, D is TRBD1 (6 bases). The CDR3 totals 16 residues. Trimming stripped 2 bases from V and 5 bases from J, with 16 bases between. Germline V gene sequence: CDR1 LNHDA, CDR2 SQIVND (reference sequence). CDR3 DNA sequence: TGTGCCAGTAGTATATCAGGTGCAGGGGAGGATCAGCCCCAGCATTTT. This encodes CASSISGAGEDQPQHF. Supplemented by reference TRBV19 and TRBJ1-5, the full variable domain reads DGGITQSPKYLFRKEGQNVTLSCEQNLNHDAMYWYRQDPGQGLRLIYYSQIVNDFQKGDIAEGYSVSREKKESFPLTVTSAQKNPTAFYLCASSISGAGEDQPQHFGDGTRLSIL.

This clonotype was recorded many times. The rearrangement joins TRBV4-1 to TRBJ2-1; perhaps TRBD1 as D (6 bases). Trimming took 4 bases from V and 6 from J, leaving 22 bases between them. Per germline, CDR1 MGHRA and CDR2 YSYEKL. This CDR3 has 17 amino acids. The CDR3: CASSRYQQGRISNEQFF. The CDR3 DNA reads TGCGCCAGCAGCCGATACCAACAGGGACGTATAAGCAATGAGCAGTTCTTC.

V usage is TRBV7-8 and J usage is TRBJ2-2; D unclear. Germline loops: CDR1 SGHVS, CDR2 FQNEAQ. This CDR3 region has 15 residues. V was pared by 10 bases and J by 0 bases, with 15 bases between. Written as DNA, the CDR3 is TGTGCCACCAGATATGCTCAGTCGAACACCGGGGAGCTGTTTTTT. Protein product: CATRYAQSNTGELFF.

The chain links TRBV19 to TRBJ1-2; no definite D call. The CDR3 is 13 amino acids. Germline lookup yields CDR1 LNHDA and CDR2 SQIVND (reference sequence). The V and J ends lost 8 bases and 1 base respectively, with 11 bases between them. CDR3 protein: CASWEDRNYGYTF. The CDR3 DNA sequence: TGTGCCAGTTGGGAGGACCGTAACTATGGCTACACCTTC.

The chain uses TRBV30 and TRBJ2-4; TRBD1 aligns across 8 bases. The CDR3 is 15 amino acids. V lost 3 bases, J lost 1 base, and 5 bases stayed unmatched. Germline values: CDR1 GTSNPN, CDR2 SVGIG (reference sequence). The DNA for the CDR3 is TGTGCCTGGAGGGACAGGGAGTGCGCCAAAAACATTCAGTACTTC. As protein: CAWRDRECAKNIQYF.

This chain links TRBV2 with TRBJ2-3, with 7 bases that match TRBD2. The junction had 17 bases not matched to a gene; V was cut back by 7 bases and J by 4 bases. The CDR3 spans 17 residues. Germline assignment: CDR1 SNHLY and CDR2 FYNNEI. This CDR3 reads CASTWGLAVQPADTQYF. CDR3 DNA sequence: TGTGCCAGCACCTGGGGCCTAGCGGTCCAGCCCGCAGATACGCAGTATTTT.

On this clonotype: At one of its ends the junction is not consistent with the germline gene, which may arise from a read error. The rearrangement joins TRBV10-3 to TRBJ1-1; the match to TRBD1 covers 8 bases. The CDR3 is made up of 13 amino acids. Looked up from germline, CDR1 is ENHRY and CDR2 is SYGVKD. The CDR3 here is CAIGTGRGTEAFF. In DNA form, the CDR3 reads TGTGCCATCGGGACAGGTAGGGGGACTGAGGCTTTCTTT.

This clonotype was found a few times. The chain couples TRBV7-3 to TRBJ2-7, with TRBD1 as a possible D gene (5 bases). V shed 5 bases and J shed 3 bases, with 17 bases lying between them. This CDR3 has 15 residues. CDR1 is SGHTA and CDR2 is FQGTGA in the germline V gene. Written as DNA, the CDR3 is TGTGCCAGCAGCCCCTCCCCAGGGATGCGCTACGAGCAGTACTTC. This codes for CASSPSPGMRYEQYF.

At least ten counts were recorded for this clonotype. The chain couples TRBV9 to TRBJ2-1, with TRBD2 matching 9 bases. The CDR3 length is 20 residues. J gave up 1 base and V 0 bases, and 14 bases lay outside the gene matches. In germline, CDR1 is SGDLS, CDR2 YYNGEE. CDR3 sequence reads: CASSVAGGLAGDFSYNEQFF. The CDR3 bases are TGTGCCAGCAGCGTAGCCGGGGGGTTAGCGGGAGATTTTTCCTACAATGAGCAGTTCTTC.

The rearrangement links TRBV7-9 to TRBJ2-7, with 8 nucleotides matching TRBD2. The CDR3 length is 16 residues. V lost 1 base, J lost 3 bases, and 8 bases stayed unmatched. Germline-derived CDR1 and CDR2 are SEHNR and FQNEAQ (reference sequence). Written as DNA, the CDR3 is TGTGCCAGCAGCTTAGTCTCGGGAGGGCTACACTACGAGCAGTACTTC. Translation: CASSLVSGGLHYEQYF. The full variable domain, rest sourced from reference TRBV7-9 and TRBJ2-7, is DTGVSQNPRHKITKRGQNVTFRCDPISEHNRLYWYRQTLGQGPEFLTYFQNEAQLEKSRLLSDRFSAERPKGSFSTLEIQRTEQGDSAMYLCASSLVSGGLHYEQYFGPGTRLTVT.

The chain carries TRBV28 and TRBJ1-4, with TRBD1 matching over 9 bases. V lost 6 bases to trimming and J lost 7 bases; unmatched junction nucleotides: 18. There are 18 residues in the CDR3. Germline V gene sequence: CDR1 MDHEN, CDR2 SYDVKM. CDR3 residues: CASRTGTGTMKRAEKLFF. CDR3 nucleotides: TGTGCCAGCAGGACCGGGACAGGGACTATGAAAAGAGCTGAAAAACTGTTTTTT.

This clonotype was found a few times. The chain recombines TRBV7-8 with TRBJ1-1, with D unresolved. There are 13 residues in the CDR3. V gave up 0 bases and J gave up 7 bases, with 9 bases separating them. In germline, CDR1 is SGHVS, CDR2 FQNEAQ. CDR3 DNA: TGTGCCAGCAGCTTAGCGGAAGAGGGTGAAGCTTTCTTT. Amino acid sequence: CASSLAEEGEAFF.

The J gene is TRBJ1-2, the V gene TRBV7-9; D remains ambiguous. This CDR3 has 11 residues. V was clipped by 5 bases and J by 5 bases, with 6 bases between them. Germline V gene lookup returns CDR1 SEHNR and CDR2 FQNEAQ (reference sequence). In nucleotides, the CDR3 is TGTGCCAGCAGCCTCGTTTATGGCTACACCTTC. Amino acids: CASSLVYGYTF.

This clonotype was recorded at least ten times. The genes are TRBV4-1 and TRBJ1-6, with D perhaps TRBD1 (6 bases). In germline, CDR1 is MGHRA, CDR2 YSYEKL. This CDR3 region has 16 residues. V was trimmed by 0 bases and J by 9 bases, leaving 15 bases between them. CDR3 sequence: CASSQDGAGRGSPLHF. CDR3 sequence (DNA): TGCGCCAGCAGCCAAGATGGGGCAGGCAGGGGTTCACCCCTCCACTTT.

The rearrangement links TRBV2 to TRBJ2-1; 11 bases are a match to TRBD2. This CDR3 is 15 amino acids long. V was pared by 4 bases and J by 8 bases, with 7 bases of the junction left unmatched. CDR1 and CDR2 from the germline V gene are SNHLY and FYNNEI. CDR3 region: CASSVAGGPVYEQFF. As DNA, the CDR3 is TGTGCCAGCAGTGTAGCGGGAGGGCCCGTTTATGAGCAGTTCTTC. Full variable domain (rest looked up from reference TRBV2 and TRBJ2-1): EPEVTQTPSHQVTQMGQEVILRCVPISNHLYFYWYRQILGQKVEFLVSFYNNEISEKSEIFDDQFSVERPDGSNFTLKIRSTKLEDSAMYFCASSVAGGPVYEQFFGPGTRLTVL.

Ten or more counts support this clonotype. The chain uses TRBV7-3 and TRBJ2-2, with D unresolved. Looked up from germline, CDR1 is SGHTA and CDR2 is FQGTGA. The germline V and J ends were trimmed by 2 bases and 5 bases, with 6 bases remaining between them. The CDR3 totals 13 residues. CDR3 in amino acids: CASSLVATGELFF. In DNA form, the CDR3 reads TGTGCCAGCAGCTTAGTCGCAACCGGGGAGCTGTTTTTT.

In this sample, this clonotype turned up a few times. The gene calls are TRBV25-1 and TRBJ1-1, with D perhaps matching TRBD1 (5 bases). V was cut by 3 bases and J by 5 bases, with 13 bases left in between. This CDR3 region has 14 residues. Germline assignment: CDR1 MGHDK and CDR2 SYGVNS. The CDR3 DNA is TGTGCCAGCAGTGACTGGGACGTAATGACTGAAGCTTTCTTT. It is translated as CASSDWDVMTEAFF.

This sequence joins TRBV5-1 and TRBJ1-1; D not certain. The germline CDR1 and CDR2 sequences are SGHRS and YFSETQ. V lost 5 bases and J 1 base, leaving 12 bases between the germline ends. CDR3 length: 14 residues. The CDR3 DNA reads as TGCGCCAGCAGTGAGCCCTCAGGGAACACTGAAGCTTTCTTT. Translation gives CASSEPSGNTEAFF.

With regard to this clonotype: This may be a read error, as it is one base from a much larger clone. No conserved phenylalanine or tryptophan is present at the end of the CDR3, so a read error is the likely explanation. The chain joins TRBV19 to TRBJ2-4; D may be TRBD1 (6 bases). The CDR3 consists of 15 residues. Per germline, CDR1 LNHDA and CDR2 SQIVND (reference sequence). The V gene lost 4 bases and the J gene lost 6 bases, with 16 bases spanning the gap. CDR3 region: CASSNYRALGNIQYS. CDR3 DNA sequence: TGTGCCAGTAGTAATTACAGGGCATTGGGAAACATTCAGTACTCC.

DNA for the CDR3: TGTGCCAGCAGCTTGGGGGGACAGGGGGCGAAAGACTATGGCTACACCTTC. It specifies CASSLGGQGAKDYGYTF. V usage is TRBV5-4 and J usage is TRBJ1-2; TRBD1 matches at 12 bases. Germline loops: CDR1 SGHNT, CDR2 YYREEE (reference sequence). The CDR3 contains 17 residues. V lost 0 bases to trimming and J lost 3 bases; unmatched junction nucleotides: 6.

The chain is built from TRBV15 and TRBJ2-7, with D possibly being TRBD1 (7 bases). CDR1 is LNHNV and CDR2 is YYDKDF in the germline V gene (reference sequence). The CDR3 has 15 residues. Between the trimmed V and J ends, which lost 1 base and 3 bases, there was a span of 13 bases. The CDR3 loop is CATSRGGGTDYEQYF. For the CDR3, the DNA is TGTGCCACCAGCAGAGGGGGCGGGACAGACTACGAGCAGTACTTC.

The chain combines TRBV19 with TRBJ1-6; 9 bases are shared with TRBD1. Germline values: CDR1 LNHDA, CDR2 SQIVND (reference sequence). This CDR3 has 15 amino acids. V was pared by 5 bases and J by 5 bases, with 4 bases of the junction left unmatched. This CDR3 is CASSPGTGHNSPLHF. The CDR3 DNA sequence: TGTGCCAGTAGTCCCGGGACAGGGCATAATTCACCCCTCCACTTT.

The CDR3 sequence: CASSKRGSTDTQYF. Written as DNA, the CDR3 is TGTGCCAGCAGCAAGCGGGGGAGCACAGATACGCAGTATTTT. The V and J genes are TRBV9 and TRBJ2-3; TRBD2 aligns across 8 bases. V lost 4 bases and J lost 0; bases outside the gene matches: 1. This CDR3 spans 14 amino acids. Per germline, CDR1 SGDLS and CDR2 YYNGEE.

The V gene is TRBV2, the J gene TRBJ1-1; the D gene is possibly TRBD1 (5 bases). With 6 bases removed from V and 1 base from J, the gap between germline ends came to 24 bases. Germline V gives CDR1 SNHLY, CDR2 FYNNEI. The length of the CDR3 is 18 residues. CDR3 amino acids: CASSVGAGLLHQNTEAFF. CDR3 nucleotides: TGTGCCAGCAGCGTAGGAGCGGGGCTCCTACACCAGAACACTGAAGCTTTCTTT.